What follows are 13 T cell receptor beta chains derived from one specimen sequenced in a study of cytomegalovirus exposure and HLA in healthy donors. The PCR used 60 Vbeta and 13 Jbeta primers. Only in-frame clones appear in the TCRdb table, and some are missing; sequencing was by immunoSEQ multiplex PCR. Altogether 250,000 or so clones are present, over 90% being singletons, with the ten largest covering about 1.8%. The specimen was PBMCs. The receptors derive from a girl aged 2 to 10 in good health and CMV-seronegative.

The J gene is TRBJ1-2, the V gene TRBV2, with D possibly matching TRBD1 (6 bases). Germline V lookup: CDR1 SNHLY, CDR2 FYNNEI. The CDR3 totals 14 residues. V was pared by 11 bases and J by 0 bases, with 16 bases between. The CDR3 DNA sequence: TGTGCCGGGGGGAGGGGGACATCTAACTATGGCTACACCTTC. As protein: CAGGRGTSNYGYTF.

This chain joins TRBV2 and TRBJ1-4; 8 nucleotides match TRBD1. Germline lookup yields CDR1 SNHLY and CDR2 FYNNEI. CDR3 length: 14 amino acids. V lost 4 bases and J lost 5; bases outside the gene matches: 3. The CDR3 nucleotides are TGTGCCAGCAGTGGACAGGGGACCAATGAAAAACTGTTTTTT. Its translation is CASSGQGTNEKLFF.

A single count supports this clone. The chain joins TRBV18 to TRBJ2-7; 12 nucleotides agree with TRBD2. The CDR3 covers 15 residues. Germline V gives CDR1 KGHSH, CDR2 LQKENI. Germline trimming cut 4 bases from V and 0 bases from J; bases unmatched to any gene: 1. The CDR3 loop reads CASSLTSGSSYEQYF. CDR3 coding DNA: TGTGCCAGCTCACTGACTAGCGGGAGCTCCTACGAGCAGTACTTC.

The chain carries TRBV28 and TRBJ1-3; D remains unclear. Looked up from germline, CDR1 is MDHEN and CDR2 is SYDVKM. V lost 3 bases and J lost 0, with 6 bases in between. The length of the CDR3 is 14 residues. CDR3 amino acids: CASSFRDSGNTIYF. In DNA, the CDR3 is TGTGCCAGCAGTTTCCGGGACTCTGGAAACACCATATATTTT.

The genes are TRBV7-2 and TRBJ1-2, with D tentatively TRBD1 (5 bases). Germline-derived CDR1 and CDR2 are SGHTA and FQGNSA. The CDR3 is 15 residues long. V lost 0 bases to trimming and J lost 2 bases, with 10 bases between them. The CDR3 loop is CASSLAQGKNYGYTF. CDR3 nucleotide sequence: TGTGCCAGCAGCTTAGCGCAGGGCAAGAACTATGGCTACACCTTC. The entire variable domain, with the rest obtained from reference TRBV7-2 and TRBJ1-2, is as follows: GAGVSQSPSNKVTEKGKDVELRCDPISGHTALYWYRQSLGQGLEFLIYFQGNSAPDKSGLPSDRFSAERTGGSVSTLTIQRTQQEDSAVYLCASSLAQGKNYGYTFGSGTRLTVV.

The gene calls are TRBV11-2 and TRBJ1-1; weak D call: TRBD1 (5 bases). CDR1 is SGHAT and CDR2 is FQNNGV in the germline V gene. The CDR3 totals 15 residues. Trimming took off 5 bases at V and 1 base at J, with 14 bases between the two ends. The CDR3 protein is CASSPVGGSNTEAFF. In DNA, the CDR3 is TGTGCCAGCAGCCCCGTCGGGGGGTCGAACACTGAAGCTTTCTTT.

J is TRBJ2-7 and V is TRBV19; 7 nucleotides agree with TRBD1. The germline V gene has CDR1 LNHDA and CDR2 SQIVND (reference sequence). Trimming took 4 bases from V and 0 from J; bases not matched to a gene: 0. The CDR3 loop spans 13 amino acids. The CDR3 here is CASSRQGSYEQYF. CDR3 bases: TGTGCCAGTAGTAGACAGGGCTCCTACGAGCAGTACTTC.

The CDR3 coding sequence is TGTGCCAGCAGCTACGCCCGGACAGGGGGCCTCACTGAAGCTTTCTTT. Encoded protein: CASSYARTGGLTEAFF. The V call is TRBV27, the J call TRBJ1-1; 11 bases line up with TRBD1. The V and J ends lost 6 bases and 4 bases, in that order; junction bases with no gene match: 10. CDR3 length: 16 amino acids. CDR1 is MNHEY, CDR2 SMNVEV, per germline (reference sequence).

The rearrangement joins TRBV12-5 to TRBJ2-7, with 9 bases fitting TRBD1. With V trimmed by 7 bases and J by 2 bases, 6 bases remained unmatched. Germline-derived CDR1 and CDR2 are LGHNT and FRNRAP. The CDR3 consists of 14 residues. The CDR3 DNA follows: TGTGCTAGTGCCCCCGGGACAGGGACCTACGAGCAGTACTTC. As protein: CASAPGTGTYEQYF.

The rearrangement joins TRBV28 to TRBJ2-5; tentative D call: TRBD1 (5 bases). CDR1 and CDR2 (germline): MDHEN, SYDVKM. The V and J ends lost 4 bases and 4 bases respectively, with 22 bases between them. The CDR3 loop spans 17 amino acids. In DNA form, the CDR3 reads TGTGCCAGCAGTTCATCCAGCAGGGCCCGATCGGGAGAGACCCAGTACTTC. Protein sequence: CASSSSSRARSGETQYF.

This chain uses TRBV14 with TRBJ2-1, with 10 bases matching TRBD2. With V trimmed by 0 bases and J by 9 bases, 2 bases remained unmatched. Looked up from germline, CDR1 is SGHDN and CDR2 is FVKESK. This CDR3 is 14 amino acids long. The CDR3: CASSQEASGSEQFF. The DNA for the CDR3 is TGTGCCAGCAGCCAAGAAGCTAGCGGGAGTGAGCAGTTCTTC.

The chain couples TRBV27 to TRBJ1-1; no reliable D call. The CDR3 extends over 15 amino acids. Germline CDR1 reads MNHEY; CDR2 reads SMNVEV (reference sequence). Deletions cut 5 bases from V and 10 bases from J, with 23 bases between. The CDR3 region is CASSVRGGFWVGAFF. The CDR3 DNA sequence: TGTGCCAGCAGTGTTCGCGGAGGTTTTTGGGTAGGAGCTTTCTTT.

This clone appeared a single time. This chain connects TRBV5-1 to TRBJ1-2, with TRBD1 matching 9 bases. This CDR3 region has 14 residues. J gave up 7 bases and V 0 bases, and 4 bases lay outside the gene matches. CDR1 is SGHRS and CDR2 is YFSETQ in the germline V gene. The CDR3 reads CASSLGTGESGYTF. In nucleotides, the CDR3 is TGCGCCAGCAGCTTGGGGACAGGGGAGTCTGGCTACACCTTC.